These T cell receptor beta chains were read from a single sample in a study of blood T cell repertoires in COVID-19. Assay: immunoSEQ multiplex PCR; the TCRdb copy retains only in-frame clones and omits some. The sample lists over 200,000 clones; about 90% were seen once. The sample taken for sequencing was peripheral blood. All receptors derive from a man aged 25 to 40 with acute or convalescent COVID-19. Each CDR3 is given with its conserved first and last residue. D genes are given only for firm matches. Only some rows state a clone size, as once, few, many or a class for expanded clones.

j_call,d_call,v_call,cdr3_length,clone_size,cdr3_nt,cdr3_aa
TRBJ1-4,TRBD1,TRBV28,15,-,TGTGCCAGCAGTCCCCTGGACAGGGGAAATGAAAAACTGTTTTTT,CASSPLDRGNEKLFF
TRBJ1-4,TRBD1,TRBV5-5,17,-,TGTGCCAGCAGCTTGTGGACAGGGGGCTTCTCGGGGGAAAAACTGTTTTTT,CASSLWTGGFSGEKLFF
TRBJ1-1,-,TRBV13,14,-,TGTGCCAGCAGCAAGGGACATTCGAGGCCTGAAGCTTTCTTT,CASSKGHSRPEAFF
TRBJ2-2,-,TRBV6-5,13,once,TGTGCCAGCAGAAACACAAACACCGGGGAGCTGTTTTTT,CASRNTNTGELFF
TRBJ1-1,-,TRBV7-8,13,-,TGTGCCAGCAGCTTAGCCCGGAACACTGAAGCTTTCTTT,CASSLARNTEAFF
TRBJ2-7,-,TRBV5-4,14,-,TGTGCCAGCAGCGGCGGGCCTGGGTCCTACGAGCAGTACTTC,CASSGGPGSYEQYF
TRBJ2-3,TRBD2,TRBV4-1,16,-,TGCGCCAGCAGCCAAGGACTAGCGGGGGGGCAAGATACGCAGTATTTT,CASSQGLAGGQDTQYF
TRBJ1-1,-,TRBV19,14,-,TGTGCCAGTAGTATAGAAAGGGGCCTCAGTGAAGCTTTCTTT,CASSIERGLSEAFF
TRBJ1-3,-,TRBV28,13,-,TGTGCCAGCAGTTTATCGGGTGGAAACACCATATATTTT,CASSLSGGNTIYF
TRBJ1-3,-,TRBV29-1,18,-,TGCAGCGTTCGGGGCCGGACAGCTAAAGGGGACTCTGGAAACACCATATATTTT,CSVRGRTAKGDSGNTIYF
TRBJ2-1,TRBD1,TRBV7-2,16,-,TGTGCCAGCAGTTTGGCGACAGGGGTTGTTTCAAATGAGCAGTTCTTC,CASSLATGVVSNEQFF
TRBJ2-4,TRBD1,TRBV9,14,-,TGTGCCAGCAGCACCCGACAGGGGGGAAACATTCAGTACTTC,CASSTRQGGNIQYF
TRBJ1-1,-,TRBV30,12,-,TGTGCCTGGAGTGGGGGGGGGACTGAAGCTTTCTTT,CAWSGGGTEAFF
TRBJ1-2,TRBD1,TRBV28,13,-,TGTGCCAGCAGATCTAAGGGGGCTTGGGGCTACACCTTC,CASRSKGAWGYTF
TRBJ2-5,TRBD2,TRBV4-2,15,-,TGTGCCAGCAGCCAAGATCTAGCGGGAGGGAGAACCCAGTACTTC,CASSQDLAGGRTQYF
TRBJ2-6,TRBD1,TRBV10-3,16,-,TGTGCCACCAAACCCTCACAGGGGCATGGGGCCAACGTCCTGACTTTC,CATKPSQGHGANVLTF
TRBJ1-5,TRBD1,TRBV2,14,-,TGTGCCAGCAGTCTCACAGGGGCGAATCAGCCCCAGCATTTT,CASSLTGANQPQHF
TRBJ2-7,TRBD2,TRBV5-5,14,-,TGTGCCAGCTGTATACAAGCGGGGCGGGACGAGCAGTACTTC,CASCIQAGRDEQYF
TRBJ1-2,TRBD1,TRBV28,14,once,TGTGCCAGCAGTTCCGGACAGGGGCAATATGGCTACACCTTC,CASSSGQGQYGYTF
TRBJ2-1,-,TRBV5-5,14,once,TGTGCCAGCAGCTCCCACGGGGGTAACAATGAGCAGTTCTTC,CASSSHGGNNEQFF
TRBJ1-6,TRBD1,TRBV9,15,-,TGTGCCAGCAGCGTAGGGGACAGATTACCTTCACCCCTCCACTTT,CASSVGDRLPSPLHF
TRBJ1-4,-,TRBV4-2,15,-,TGTGCCAGCAGCCCCTTGAGGGTTCGAAATGAAAAACTGTTTTTT,CASSPLRVRNEKLFF
TRBJ2-7,-,TRBV21-1,12,-,TGTGCCAGTGAGAAACAGTCCTACGAGCAGTACTTC,CASEKQSYEQYF
TRBJ2-3,TRBD2,TRBV28,16,once,TGTGCCAGCAGTTTAGGCCTAGCGGGGGGCGCAGATACGCAGTATTTT,CASSLGLAGGADTQYF
TRBJ1-1,TRBD1,TRBV28,14,-,TGTGCCACCTCCAGGGGGCCCTTGAACACTGAAGCTTTCTTT,CATSRGPLNTEAFF
TRBJ2-5,-,TRBV25-1,13,-,TGTGCCAGCAGGGCCGGGTCACAAGAGACCCAGTACTTC,CASRAGSQETQYF
TRBJ1-2,TRBD1,TRBV6-5,15,once,TGTGCCAGCAGTTACTACTTCGACAGGGCCTATGGCTACACCTTC,CASSYYFDRAYGYTF
TRBJ2-7,TRBD1,TRBV4-1,16,-,TGCGCCAGCAGCCAATGGGAGGACAGGGGGACCTACGAGCAGTACTTC,CASSQWEDRGTYEQYF
TRBJ2-3,TRBD1,TRBV25-1,16,-,TGTGCCAGCAGTGGGGGAGATGACAGGGTGCGTGATACGCAGTATTTT,CASSGGDDRVRDTQYF
TRBJ2-1,-,TRBV9,16,-,TGTGCCAGCAGCGTAAGGTCTAGCGACTTTTCCAATGAGCAGTTCTTC,CASSVRSSDFSNEQFF
TRBJ2-1,-,TRBV5-1,12,-,TGCGCCAGCAGCTTACTCTACAATGAGCAGTTCTTC,CASSLLYNEQFF
TRBJ2-3,TRBD1,TRBV11-2,16,-,TGTGCCAGCAGCTTAGTTGCAGGGGGCGTCGCAGATACGCAGTATTTT,CASSLVAGGVADTQYF
TRBJ2-3,-,TRBV11-2,16,-,TGTGCCAGCAGTTTAGCCTTACAGGCGTACCCAGATACGCAGTATTTT,CASSLALQAYPDTQYF
TRBJ1-3,TRBD1,TRBV6-5,15,-,TGTGCCAGCAGCTTAGACAGGGTTTCTGGAAACACCATATATTTT,CASSLDRVSGNTIYF
TRBJ2-7,-,TRBV4-1,15,-,TGCGCCAGCAGCCTTCGGACAGCTATACAATACGAGCAGTACTTC,CASSLRTAIQYEQYF
TRBJ1-5,-,TRBV21-1,19,-,TGTGCCAGCAGCAACCGGGTCCCAAAGTCCGTATATAGCAATCAGCCCCAGCATTTT,CASSNRVPKSVYSNQPQHF
TRBJ2-1,TRBD2,TRBV19,14,-,TGTGCCAGTAGCAGACTAGCGGCGTACAATGAGCAGTTCTTC,CASSRLAAYNEQFF
TRBJ2-5,-,TRBV10-1,13,-,TGCGCCAGCAGTGGGGGCTACCAAGAGACCCAGTACTTC,CASSGGYQETQYF